The 10 T cell receptor beta chains in this list originate from one sample, sequenced in a study of T cells in Graves' hyperthyroidism and ophthalmopathy. Template material for amplifying TCR beta CDR3 regions consisted of RNA transcripts. The HTBI set primed first-round TCR CDR3 RT-PCR. MiXCR, run by TCRdb on the multiplex PCR reads, gives a single entry per CDR3 protein. The data contain a few hundred thousand distinct CDR3 sequences, more than 20% of them singletons. Material for sequencing was blood. These receptor sequences come from a man between 50 and 59 years old with Graves' hyperthyroidism.

The rearrangement links TRBV15 to TRBJ1-4, with 9 bases matching TRBD1. The CDR3 length is 14 residues. V was pared by 8 bases and J by 7 bases, with 8 bases of the junction left unmatched. Germline values: CDR1 LNHNV, CDR2 YYDKDF (reference sequence). CDR3 DNA sequence: TGTGCCACCCGAAGGACAGGGGCTAGTGAAAAACTGTTTTTT. As protein: CATRRTGASEKLFF.

This clonotype was seen a few times. The genes are TRBV30 and TRBJ2-3; TRBD1 or TRBD2 may be the D gene (5 bases each). The CDR3 extends over 16 amino acids. V was clipped by 4 bases and J by 0 bases, with 17 bases between them. From germline, CDR1 is GTSNPN and CDR2 SVGIG (reference sequence). The CDR3 sequence: CAWTLGHRDSTDTQYF. The CDR3 bases are TGTGCCTGGACCCTCGGGCATAGGGACAGCACAGATACGCAGTATTTT.

The CDR3 nucleotides are TGTGCCACCAGAGAGGGGGAGTTTTCAGATACGCAGTATTTT. As protein: CATREGEFSDTQYF. This chain uses TRBV15 with TRBJ2-3; D possibly corresponds to TRBD1 (6 bases). The germline gives CDR1 LNHNV, CDR2 YYDKDF (reference sequence). CDR3 length equals 14 residues. The V and J ends lost 6 bases and 4 bases respectively, with 14 bases between them.

As DNA, the CDR3 is TGTGCCAGCAGCTTAGTAGCCGGGAGCCTCGTAAGGGAGCAGTTCTTC. This encodes CASSLVAGSLVREQFF. The chain carries TRBV13 and TRBJ2-1; D possibly corresponds to TRBD2 (6 bases). Germline-derived CDR1 and CDR2 are PRHDT and FYEKMQ (reference sequence). The CDR3 sequence is 16 residues long. Trimming shortened V by 1 base and J by 10 bases, and 20 bases separated the two germline ends.

At least ten counts were recorded for this clonotype. V and J are TRBV2 and TRBJ2-1; TRBD2 matches 7 bases. V lost 5 bases to trimming and J lost 2 bases; unmatched junction nucleotides: 9. The CDR3 extends over 16 amino acids. The germline V gene encodes CDR1 SNHLY and CDR2 FYNNEI. This CDR3 is CASSWTRPQPYNEQFF. The CDR3 bases are TGTGCCAGCAGTTGGACTAGACCCCAACCCTACAATGAGCAGTTCTTC.

In regard to this clonotype: One base away lies a much larger clone, so this may be a sequencing read error. As DNA, the CDR3 is TGTACCACCAGCTCCAGACTAGCGGGGGCCTACAATGAGCAGTTCTTC. This translates into CTTSSRLAGAYNEQFF. V usage is TRBV7-6 and J usage is TRBJ2-1; 12 bases agree with TRBD2. The V gene's germline CDR1 is SGHVS and CDR2 FNYEAQ. The CDR3 extends over 16 amino acids. The whole variable domain, filled in from reference TRBV7-6 and TRBJ2-1, reads GAGVSQSPRYKVTKRGQDVALRCDPISGHVSLYWYRQALGQGPEFLTYFNYEAQQDKSGLPNDRFSAERPEGSISTLTIQRTEQRDSAMYRCTTSSRLAGAYNEQFFGPGTRLTVL.

The rearrangement uses TRBV7-9 and TRBJ2-2; D not certain. CDR3 size: 16 residues. V gave up 0 bases and J gave up 5 bases, with 13 bases separating them. Per the germline V gene, CDR1 is SEHNR and CDR2 is FQNEAQ (reference sequence). CDR3 protein: CASSLAPSRGTGELFF. CDR3 nucleotide sequence: TGTGCCAGCAGCTTAGCGCCCAGCCGAGGAACCGGGGAGCTGTTTTTT.

The J gene is TRBJ2-5, the V gene TRBV3-1, with 8 bases lining up with TRBD2. The V gene end was trimmed by 6 bases and the J gene end by 5 bases; junction bases not matched to a gene: 11. CDR1 is LGHDT, CDR2 YNNKEL, per germline (reference sequence). This CDR3 region has 15 residues. CDR3 protein: CASSATSGRQETQYF. The CDR3 coding sequence is TGTGCCAGCAGTGCTACTAGCGGCAGACAGGAGACCCAGTACTTC.

This clonotype appeared many times. The rearrangement joins TRBV28 to TRBJ2-3; D remains unclear. The V and J ends lost 6 bases and 4 bases respectively, with 8 bases between them. The V gene's germline CDR1 is MDHEN and CDR2 SYDVKM. This CDR3 comprises 12 residues. The CDR3 DNA follows: TGTGCCAGCAGCCCCAACCCAGATACGCAGTATTTT. As protein: CASSPNPDTQYF.

This clonotype appeared a few times. The CDR3 coding sequence is TGTGCCAGCAGCTTCCCGTCAGGGGAGACCCAGTACTTC. As protein: CASSFPSGETQYF. The chain couples TRBV7-3 to TRBJ2-5, with TRBD1 as a possible D gene (5 bases). CDR1 and CDR2 (germline): SGHTA, FQGTGA. The germline V and J ends were trimmed by 3 bases and 5 bases, with 10 bases remaining between them. CDR3 length: 13 residues.